These T cell receptor beta chains were read from a single sample in a study of cytomegalovirus exposure and HLA in healthy donors. Using immunoSEQ multiplex PCR, the repertoire was profiled, and TCRdb retains in-frame clones only, with some absent. The table shows approximately 200,000 clones, with around 74% occurring only once. The sample comprised PBMCs. These receptors came from a girl aged 5-17 years in good health and CMV-seropositive. CDR3s include the opening cysteine and the closing phenylalanine or tryptophan. Each record gives: J gene, V gene, clone size, D gene, CDR3 DNA, CDR3 protein. A D gene is named only where the DNA matches it firmly. Clone size, where shown, is once, few, many, or a class for clones that have expanded.

TRBJ2-7 | TRBV6-5 | . | TRBD2 | TGTGCCAGCAGTTCCTACCCGACTAGCGGTCCCTACGAGCAGTACTTC | CASSSYPTSGPYEQYF
TRBJ2-1 | TRBV7-9 | . | TRBD2 | TGTGCCAGCAGCTTATGGGGTAGCGGGGGGGCGTATGAGCAGTTCTTC | CASSLWGSGGAYEQFF
TRBJ1-3 | TRBV27 | . | . | TGTGCCAGCAAGCCCCCTCCAGGGGAAAGAGGAAACACCATATATTTT | CASKPPPGERGNTIYF
TRBJ1-4 | TRBV6-5 | . | TRBD1 | TGTGCCAGCAGTCTCCTAACAGGGGAAGAAGAAAAACTGTTTTTT | CASSLLTGEEEKLFF
TRBJ1-3 | TRBV10-2 | . | TRBD1 | TGCGCCAGTACACCGGGACAGGGGTATGGAAACACCATATATTTT | CASTPGQGYGNTIYF
TRBJ2-2 | TRBV7-2 | . | TRBD1 | TGTGCCAGCAGCACCTCGACAGGGCGGGCCGGGGAGCTGTTTTTT | CASSTSTGRAGELFF
TRBJ1-4 | TRBV9 | . | . | TGTGCCAGCAGCGCGGGGGGCCCTTCAACTAATGAAAAACTGTTTTTT | CASSAGGPSTNEKLFF
TRBJ1-2 | TRBV7-2 | . | . | TGTGCCAGCAGCTTAGACTTCGCTAACTATGGCTACACCTTC | CASSLDFANYGYTF
TRBJ2-7 | TRBV7-2 | . | TRBD2 | TGTGCCAGCAGCTTCCGAGCGGGGGGGAGCTCCTACGAGCAGTACTTC | CASSFRAGGSSYEQYF
TRBJ2-7 | TRBV18 | . | TRBD2 | TGTGCCAGCTCACCCTCCAGCGGGGGGGCCCGCCCCTACGAGCAGTACTTC | CASSPSSGGARPYEQYF
TRBJ2-5 | TRBV9 | . | . | TGTGCCAGCAGCGTAGGAGGTAGCAGGGTGGAGACCCAGTACTTC | CASSVGGSRVETQYF
TRBJ2-7 | TRBV4-1 | . | . | TGCGCCAGCAGCCAAGACCCGACTGGTGAGCAGTACTTC | CASSQDPTGEQYF
TRBJ1-1 | TRBV11-2 | once | . | TGTGCCAGCAGCCAGCTTGGGGTCCCCCAGAGGGACACTGAAGCTTTCTTT | CASSQLGVPQRDTEAFF
TRBJ1-2 | TRBV11-2 | . | . | TGTGCCAGCAGCTTAGATCTGGGGCCGTATGGCTACACCTTC | CASSLDLGPYGYTF
TRBJ2-7 | TRBV2 | . | TRBD2 | TGTGCCAGCGGGACTAGACAAAGCTCCTACGAGCAGTACTTC | CASGTRQSSYEQYF
TRBJ2-2 | TRBV18 | . | . | TGTGCCAGCTCACCAATCGTCACCGGGGAGCTGTTTTTT | CASSPIVTGELFF
TRBJ2-5 | TRBV7-8 | . | . | TGTGCCAGCACCCGAGAAGGGACTTCAGAGACCCAGTACTTC | CASTREGTSETQYF
TRBJ2-6 | TRBV11-3 | . | TRBD1 | TGTGCCAGCAGCCCGGAGACAGGGGGCCTACCCTCTGGGGCCAACGTCCTGACTTTC | CASSPETGGLPSGANVLTF
TRBJ2-7 | TRBV5-1 | . | TRBD2 | TGCGCCAGCAGCTTGGTGCCAGCGGGGGTGCGTGAGCAGTACTTC | CASSLVPAGVREQYF
TRBJ1-1 | TRBV18 | . | . | TGTGCCAGCTCACCACCCTTGAACACTGAAGCTTTCTTT | CASSPPLNTEAFF
TRBJ2-7 | TRBV6-5 | . | TRBD1 | TGTGCCAGCAGTAGGCAGGGGGCCCCCAACGAGCAGTACTTC | CASSRQGAPNEQYF
TRBJ2-1 | TRBV4-2 | few | TRBD2 | TGTGCCAGCAGCGCCGGGACTAGATCATACGAGCAGTTCTTC | CASSAGTRSYEQFF
TRBJ2-5 | TRBV2 | . | TRBD2 | TGTGCCAGCAGCGGGGGGACTAGCGGGGACCAAGAGACCCAGTACTTC | CASSGGTSGDQETQYF
TRBJ2-5 | TRBV9 | . | TRBD2 | TGTGCCAGCAGCGCTCTGGGTAGCGGGATGCAAGAGACCCAGTACTTC | CASSALGSGMQETQYF
TRBJ2-1 | TRBV4-3 | . | TRBD2 | TGCGCCAGCAGCCTAAGCCCTAGCGGAACTGAGCAGTTCTTC | CASSLSPSGTEQFF
TRBJ1-1 | TRBV18 | few | TRBD1 | TGTGCCAGCTCACCCCCAGTCGGGACAGCGAACACTGAAGCTTTCTTT | CASSPPVGTANTEAFF
TRBJ2-5 | TRBV12-5 | . | . | TGTGCTAGTGGCCCCCCTAGCGTGGATCAAGAGACCCAGTACTTC | CASGPPSVDQETQYF
TRBJ1-6 | TRBV6-4 | . | . | TGTGCCAGCATGTTTGGGAGTTCACCCCTCCACTTT | CASMFGSSPLHF
TRBJ2-7 | TRBV10-2 | . | . | TGCGCCAGCAGTGAGGCGGGACGGCGCGAGCAGTACTTC | CASSEAGRREQYF
TRBJ2-2 | TRBV2 | . | . | TGTGCCAGCATACTATTCGGGGAGCTGTTTTTT | CASILFGELFF
TRBJ1-6 | TRBV6-1 | . | TRBD1 | TGTGCCAGCAGTGAATTGGGACAGGGGGTAAATTCACCCCTCCACTTT | CASSELGQGVNSPLHF
TRBJ2-5 | TRBV7-8 | . | . | TGTGCCAGCAGCTTGGTGGCGGTTTGGGAGACCCAGTACTTC | CASSLVAVWETQYF
TRBJ2-5 | TRBV5-1 | few | . | TGCGCCAGCAGTCGGGAAGAGACCCAGTACTTC | CASSREETQYF
TRBJ2-7 | TRBV6-5 | few | TRBD2 | TGTGCCAGCAGTCGAACTAGCGGGGCCACCTACGAGCAGTACTTC | CASSRTSGATYEQYF
TRBJ2-7 | TRBV27 | few | TRBD2 | TGTGCCAGCAGTTTCTCGACTAGCGGGGTGTACGAGCAGTACTTC | CASSFSTSGVYEQYF
TRBJ2-7 | TRBV5-5 | . | . | TGTGCCAGCAGCACGGGACACAGGTACGAGCAGTACTTC | CASSTGHRYEQYF
TRBJ2-7 | TRBV4-3 | . | TRBD2 | TGCGCCAGCAGCCAAGGTCTAGCGGGGGGGCCGGAAGAGCAGTACTTC | CASSQGLAGGPEEQYF
TRBJ2-1 | TRBV5-1 | few | TRBD1 | TGCGCCAGCAGCTTGACAGGGGGCTACAATGAGCAGTTCTTC | CASSLTGGYNEQFF
TRBJ2-1 | TRBV5-4 | . | TRBD2 | TGTGCCAGCAGCTTCCTCGGCGGGGGGGCCCATGCTGAGCAGTTCTTC | CASSFLGGGAHAEQFF
TRBJ2-3 | TRBV5-1 | . | TRBD2 | TGCGCCAGCAGCTTGCCGCTAGCGGGGGAAACAGATACGCAGTATTTT | CASSLPLAGETDTQYF
TRBJ2-5 | TRBV29-1 | . | TRBD2 | TGCAGCGCTAGCGGGGCCGCCCAAGAGACCCAGTACTTC | CSASGAAQETQYF
TRBJ2-7 | TRBV11-3 | few | TRBD2 | TGTGCCAGCAGCCCGAGGACTAGCGGGGAGTACGAGCAGTACTTC | CASSPRTSGEYEQYF
TRBJ1-6 | TRBV10-3 | . | . | TGTGCCAGCCAGCGGGGGGCAGATGATAATTCACCCCTCCACTTT | CASQRGADDNSPLHF
TRBJ2-5 | TRBV7-8 | few | . | TGTGCCAGCCAGTTGGAGGTCGTTTACTTC | CASQLEVVYF
TRBJ2-5 | TRBV7-2 | few | . | TGTGCCAGCAGCCTAGTTGGTGGAGCCCAAGAGACCCAGTACTTC | CASSLVGGAQETQYF
TRBJ2-3 | TRBV5-1 | . | . | TGCGCCAGCAGCTTGGGGGGGGGCCGGTTTTTAGATACGCAGTATTTT | CASSLGGGRFLDTQYF
TRBJ2-1 | TRBV7-2 | . | TRBD2 | TGTGCCAGCAGCTTCCCCAGCCCGGGACTACCGGCTGAGCAGTTCTTC | CASSFPSPGLPAEQFF
TRBJ1-1 | TRBV19 | . | . | TGTGCCAGTAGTGAGGGAACAGGGCTCACTGAAGCTTTCTTT | CASSEGTGLTEAFF
TRBJ2-3 | TRBV19 | . | TRBD2 | TGTGCCAGTAGTTGTGGGACTAGCGGGGTGGATACGCAGTATTTT | CASSCGTSGVDTQYF